The rows below give T cell receptor beta chains drawn from one sample of a study of beta chain features in type 1 diabetes. The table came from immunoSEQ multiplex PCR; TCRdb's copy has only in-frame clones and leaves some out. This table has over 100,000 clones, roughly 40% appearing once. The sequencing sample was made of stem cell memory CD4+ T cells from blood. Receptors originate from a woman aged 18-29 years in good health. The CDR3 runs from the conserved cysteine through the conserved F or W. Each record gives: J gene, clone size, V gene, CDR3 length, D gene, CDR3 protein, CDR3 DNA. A D gene is named only where the DNA matches it firmly. Where a row states a size, it is once, few, many or the class of an expanded clone; other rows omit it.

J: TRBJ1-2
size: NA
V: TRBV29-1
length: 13
D: TRBD1
CDR3: CSVVPGTGGGYTF
DNA: TGCAGCGTTGTCCCAGGGACAGGAGGTGGCTACACCTTC

J: TRBJ2-5
size: NA
V: TRBV5-1
length: 15
D: TRBD2
CDR3: CASRRLAGGGETQYF
DNA: TGCGCCAGCAGACGACTAGCGGGAGGCGGGGAGACCCAGTACTTC

J: TRBJ1-5
size: NA
V: TRBV2
length: 18
D: TRBD1
CDR3: CASSEGGLDRGTNQPQHF
DNA: TGTGCCAGCAGTGAAGGGGGCCTCGACAGGGGGACGAATCAGCCCCAGCATTTT

J: TRBJ2-7
size: NA
V: TRBV27
length: 16
D: NA
CDR3: CASSWAGSGSRYEQYF
DNA: TGTGCCAGCAGTTGGGCGGGGTCGGGGTCTCGCTACGAGCAGTACTTC

J: TRBJ1-2
size: NA
V: TRBV28
length: 12
D: NA
CDR3: CASSTEFNGYTF
DNA: TGTGCCAGCTCGACAGAATTCAATGGCTACACCTTC

J: TRBJ2-7
size: NA
V: TRBV7-9
length: 11
D: NA
CDR3: CASWSSYEQYF
DNA: TGTGCCAGTTGGAGCTCCTACGAGCAGTACTTC

J: TRBJ1-1
size: few
V: TRBV5-1
length: 13
D: TRBD1
CDR3: CASSYRQGTEAFF
DNA: TGCGCCAGCAGCTACCGACAGGGCACTGAAGCTTTCTTT

J: TRBJ2-7
size: few
V: TRBV7-2
length: 13
D: NA
CDR3: CASSSSIPGGWDF
DNA: TGTGCCAGCAGCTCTAGTATCCCGGGGGGCTGGGACTTC

J: TRBJ2-1
size: NA
V: TRBV19
length: 16
D: TRBD2
CDR3: CASNSLAGTKYNEQFF
DNA: TGTGCCAGCAATTCACTAGCGGGCACTAAGTACAATGAGCAGTTCTTC

J: TRBJ2-1
size: NA
V: TRBV5-1
length: 15
D: NA
CDR3: CASSRAGSSYNEQFF
DNA: TGCGCCAGCAGTCGAGCAGGGTCCTCCTACAATGAGCAGTTCTTC

J: TRBJ2-5
size: NA
V: TRBV15
length: 15
D: NA
CDR3: CATSTFRPTQETQYF
DNA: TGTGCCACCAGCACTTTCCGACCGACACAAGAGACCCAGTACTTC

J: TRBJ1-2
size: few
V: TRBV5-6
length: 15
D: TRBD1
CDR3: CASSLIDRGKYGYTF
DNA: TGTGCCAGCAGCTTGATCGACAGGGGGAAATATGGCTACACCTTC

J: TRBJ2-7
size: few
V: TRBV19
length: 15
D: NA
CDR3: CASSILGGKSYEQYF
DNA: TGTGCCAGTAGTATCCTGGGGGGAAAATCCTACGAGCAGTACTTC

J: TRBJ2-1
size: few
V: TRBV4-2
length: 16
D: NA
CDR3: CASSRDFRTGAEKQFF
DNA: TGTGCCAGCAGCCGAGATTTTCGCACGGGAGCCGAAAAGCAGTTCTTC

J: TRBJ2-3
size: few
V: TRBV5-1
length: 14
D: NA
CDR3: CASSPGGGRDTQYF
DNA: TGCGCCAGCAGCCCAGGGGGAGGACGCGATACGCAGTATTTT

J: TRBJ2-6
size: NA
V: TRBV7-6
length: 13
D: NA
CDR3: CASSSPLANVLTF
DNA: TGTGCCAGCAGCTCCCCCCTGGCCAACGTCCTGACTTTC

J: TRBJ2-5
size: NA
V: TRBV7-9
length: 16
D: TRBD2
CDR3: CASSLGIAGGSETQYF
DNA: TGTGCCAGCAGCCTCGGGATAGCGGGAGGATCAGAGACCCAGTACTTC

J: TRBJ2-3
size: NA
V: TRBV29-1
length: 13
D: NA
CDR3: CSGLGSQADTQYF
DNA: TGCAGCGGACTAGGATCGCAAGCAGATACGCAGTATTTT

J: TRBJ2-7
size: NA
V: TRBV27
length: 14
D: NA
CDR3: CASRDRFPPYEQYF
DNA: TGTGCCAGCAGGGACAGATTCCCTCCCTACGAGCAGTACTTC

J: TRBJ1-3
size: few
V: TRBV18
length: 15
D: NA
CDR3: CASSPNQGLGNTIYF
DNA: TGTGCCAGCTCACCGAACCAGGGGCTCGGAAACACCATATATTTT

J: TRBJ2-5
size: once
V: TRBV19
length: 15
D: TRBD1
CDR3: CASSQPGGYRETQYF
DNA: TGTGCCAGTAGTCAACCAGGGGGTTATAGAGAGACCCAGTACTTC

J: TRBJ2-7
size: NA
V: TRBV27
length: 14
D: TRBD1
CDR3: CASSSADRAYEQYF
DNA: TGTGCCAGCAGTTCTGCGGACAGGGCCTACGAGCAGTACTTC

J: TRBJ1-4
size: NA
V: TRBV11-1
length: 13
D: TRBD1
CDR3: CASMGQTSEKLFF
DNA: TGTGCCAGCATGGGACAGACCTCTGAAAAACTGTTTTTT

J: TRBJ1-2
size: NA
V: TRBV5-6
length: 15
D: TRBD1
CDR3: CASSLRDRDHEGYTF
DNA: TGTGCCAGCAGCCTCCGGGACAGGGATCATGAGGGCTACACCTTC

J: TRBJ2-3
size: NA
V: TRBV18
length: 14
D: NA
CDR3: CASSPIGATDTQYF
DNA: TGTGCCAGCTCACCAATAGGGGCTACAGATACGCAGTATTTT

J: TRBJ1-2
size: NA
V: TRBV20-1
length: 11
D: TRBD1
CDR3: CSAITGVGYTF
DNA: TGCAGTGCTATTACAGGGGTAGGCTACACCTTC

J: TRBJ2-3
size: few
V: TRBV29-1
length: 14
D: TRBD2
CDR3: CSAEAGGAADTQYF
DNA: TGCAGCGCCGAAGCGGGAGGGGCCGCAGATACGCAGTATTTT

J: TRBJ1-3
size: once
V: TRBV5-1
length: 13
D: NA
CDR3: CASSLAVGNTIYF
DNA: TGCGCCAGCAGCTTGGCCGTGGGAAACACCATATATTTT